This T cell receptor (beta chain) was sequenced for a study of blood T cell repertoires in COVID-19. Study details: Acute and convalescent COVID-19 samples came from the United States, Italy and Spain. The analysed material was cDNA or gDNA that came from T cells, B-cell-depleted T cells, or PBMCs.

The CDR3 runs to 16 residues. The V segment lost 6 bases and the J segment 3 bases; nucleotides outside the gene matches: 10. Germline V gives CDR1 WSHSY, CDR2 SAAADI. In the authors' methods: The assay estimated nucleated cells by amplifying reference gene primers. Data came from immunoSEQ multiplex PCR; TCRdb stores just in-frame clones and leaves some out. V and J calls and clone size are given by that table; D and trimming were obtained from the DNA. The sample consists of about 240,000 clones, around 81% of them appearing once. The sample consisted of peripheral blood. The chain joins TRBV10-2 to TRBJ2-5, with 10 bases aligning to TRBD2. The receptor was derived from an older woman with active or convalescent COVID-19. The CDR3 loop is CASSLSGGAGEETQYF. DNA of the CDR3: TGCGCCAGCAGCCTCAGCGGGGGGGCCGGAGAAGAGACCCAGTACTTC.